A selection of T cell receptor beta chains follows, all from one sample in a study of cytomegalovirus exposure and HLA in healthy donors. Assay: immunoSEQ multiplex PCR; the TCRdb copy retains only in-frame clones and omits some. The sample has roughly 150,000 clones, around 81% seen once. Sequencing used PBMCs. Receptor source: a woman aged 40-49 years in good health and CMV-seronegative. Each CDR3 is given with its conserved first and last residue. The order of the fields is J gene, clone size, V gene, D gene, CDR3 DNA, CDR3 protein. A D gene is named only where the DNA matches it firmly. Part of the rows lack a size; the others show once, few, many or a class for expanded clones.

TRBJ1-1 | NA | TRBV28 | NA | TGTGCCAGCAGTTTATCTGGGACAATAGAGAACACTGAAGCTTTCTTT | CASSLSGTIENTEAFF
TRBJ2-3 | NA | TRBV7-8 | TRBD2 | TGTGCCAGCAGCTCAGGACTAGCGGGAGTTTCTTTCACAGATACGCAGTATTTT | CASSSGLAGVSFTDTQYF
TRBJ1-3 | NA | TRBV13 | NA | TGTGCCAACAGCTCTGGCAACACCATATATTTT | CANSSGNTIYF
TRBJ2-7 | NA | TRBV5-1 | NA | TGCGCCAGCAGCCCGGCAGGGACAACCTTCGTAGAGCAGTACTTC | CASSPAGTTFVEQYF
TRBJ2-7 | NA | TRBV19 | TRBD2 | TGTGCCAGTAGTACCTGCCCGACTAGCGGGAGGCGCGAGCAGTACTTC | CASSTCPTSGRREQYF
TRBJ1-2 | NA | TRBV6-5 | TRBD1 | TGTGCCAGCAGTTCCGACAGGGGGCGCGGCTATGGCTACACCTTC | CASSSDRGRGYGYTF
TRBJ2-5 | NA | TRBV5-4 | NA | TGTGCCAGCAGAGCCGGGACTGAAGAGACCCAGTACTTC | CASRAGTEETQYF
TRBJ1-1 | NA | TRBV29-1 | NA | TGCAGCGTTGCTGACAGCTTCCCCATGAACACTGAAGCTTTCTTT | CSVADSFPMNTEAFF
TRBJ1-1 | once | TRBV7-6 | TRBD1 | TGTGCCAGCAGCCCAGGGGGAATAGGGGCTTTCTTT | CASSPGGIGAFF
TRBJ1-2 | few | TRBV28 | TRBD1 | TGTGCCAGCAGTCCAACGGGACAGGGGGCGGCTGGCTACACCTTC | CASSPTGQGAAGYTF
TRBJ1-5 | NA | TRBV6-1 | TRBD1 | TGTGCCAGCCAGGGACAGTATAGCAATCAGCCCCAGCATTTT | CASQGQYSNQPQHF
TRBJ2-2 | NA | TRBV29-1 | NA | TGCAGCGTTGCGACCCACTCTCAACAGGGCACCGGGGAGCTGTTTTTT | CSVATHSQQGTGELFF
TRBJ1-2 | once | TRBV30 | NA | TGTGCCTGGAGCCAATCCTATGGCTACACCTTC | CAWSQSYGYTF
TRBJ2-6 | few | TRBV6-1 | NA | TGTGCCAGCTACTTTCTGGGGGCCAACGTCCTGACTTTC | CASYFLGANVLTF
TRBJ1-3 | once | TRBV11-3 | NA | TGTGCCAGCAGTCTTACAGGGTTAAGAACTGGAAACACCATATATTTT | CASSLTGLRTGNTIYF
TRBJ2-6 | few | TRBV6-5 | TRBD1 | TGTGCCAGCAGTCCAGGGACAGCTGGGGCCAACGTCCTGACTTTC | CASSPGTAGANVLTF
TRBJ2-7 | once | TRBV14 | TRBD1 | TGTGCCAGCAGCCAAGCGGGGACAGGGGGTAACGAGCAGTACTTC | CASSQAGTGGNEQYF
TRBJ2-1 | NA | TRBV29-1 | TRBD2 | TGCAGCGTTGAAGTGCTAGCGGGGATCTACAATGAGCAGTTCTTC | CSVEVLAGIYNEQFF
TRBJ1-1 | NA | TRBV6-5 | TRBD1 | TGTGCCAGCAGTTATTGGCAGGGGGGTGAAGCTTTCTTT | CASSYWQGGEAFF
TRBJ2-7 | NA | TRBV5-6 | NA | TGTGCCAGCAGCTTAGGGGGAGAGGACGAGCAGTACTTC | CASSLGGEDEQYF
TRBJ1-1 | NA | TRBV19 | NA | TGTGCCACCGACGACAGATACACTGAAGCTTTCTTT | CATDDRYTEAFF
TRBJ2-4 | NA | TRBV27 | NA | TGTGCCAGCCGCAGGGATATCAAAAACATTCAGTACTTC | CASRRDIKNIQYF
TRBJ2-6 | NA | TRBV13 | NA | TGTGCCAGCAGCTTTACGGGGTTCTCTGGGGCCAACGTCCTGACTTTC | CASSFTGFSGANVLTF
TRBJ1-4 | NA | TRBV5-1 | NA | TGCGCCAGCAGCAGGGAGGCTAATGAAAAACTGTTTTTT | CASSREANEKLFF
TRBJ2-7 | NA | TRBV4-1 | TRBD2 | TGCGCCAGCAGCCAAGATCAGGCTAGCGGGAGCTACGAGCAGTACTTC | CASSQDQASGSYEQYF
TRBJ2-3 | NA | TRBV11-3 | NA | TGTGCCAGCAGCTTAGACGGGACTAGCACAGATACGCAGTATTTT | CASSLDGTSTDTQYF
TRBJ2-7 | NA | TRBV10-2 | TRBD2 | TGCGCCAGCAGCGACCGGGAGGGCCAGCGGGAGCAGTACTTC | CASSDREGQREQYF
TRBJ2-7 | once | TRBV5-4 | TRBD2 | TGTGCCAGCAGCACGGGACTAGGAACCGAGCAGTACTTC | CASSTGLGTEQYF
TRBJ2-2 | NA | TRBV5-1 | TRBD1 | TGCGCCAGCAGCTTGGTAGGACAGGGGATCACCGGGGAGCTGTTTTTT | CASSLVGQGITGELFF
TRBJ2-2 | once | TRBV10-3 | TRBD2 | TGTGCCATCAGTCGATCGGGACTAGGGGTAGGCACCGGGGAGCTGTTTTTT | CAISRSGLGVGTGELFF
TRBJ1-1 | NA | TRBV9 | NA | TGTGCCAGCAGCGTAGAAGGGGCTAACACTGAAGCTTTCTTT | CASSVEGANTEAFF
TRBJ2-7 | NA | TRBV11-3 | NA | TGTGCCAGCAGCTCCGAGGCCAGGGCGTCGGCCTACGAGCAGTACTTC | CASSSEARASAYEQYF
TRBJ1-1 | NA | TRBV28 | NA | TGTGCCAGCAGTCCTCCCCCGGGCAGGGTTATGAACACTGAAGCTTTCTTT | CASSPPPGRVMNTEAFF